These T cell receptor beta chains were read from a single sample in a study of early T cells in non-severe SARS-CoV-2 infection. TCRdb re-called the 5' RACE reads with MiXCR, one entry per CDR3 protein. The sample has about 81,000 distinct CDR3 sequences, 6% to 7% seen once. Sequenced input: whole blood. All receptors come from an adult who was a healthcare worker with PCR-confirmed SARS-CoV-2 infection or an uninfected control (not recorded which). Each CDR3 is given with its conserved first and last residue. D genes are given only for firm matches. Not every row has a clone size; where given, it reads once, few, many or a size class.

j_call clone_size d_call v_call cdr3_aa cdr3_nt
TRBJ1-1 - - TRBV29-1 CSVTTDTMNTEAFF TGCAGCGTGACGACAGATACCATGAACACTGAAGCTTTCTTT
TRBJ2-5 many TRBD2 TRBV12-3/TRBV12-4 CASRLSGTQETQYF TGTGCCAGCAGGCTAAGCGGGACGCAAGAGACCCAGTACTTC
TRBJ2-7 many TRBD2 TRBV7-2 CASSKTSGSHEQYF TGTGCCAGCAGCAAGACTAGCGGGAGCCACGAGCAGTACTTC
TRBJ2-7 - TRBD2 TRBV10-3 CAISAGTSATGEQYF TGTGCCATCAGTGCGGGGACTAGCGCGACGGGAGAGCAGTACTTC
TRBJ2-3 - TRBD2 TRBV6-4 CASSERGGGTDTQYF TGTGCCAGCAGTGAGCGGGGGGGCGGCACAGATACGCAGTATTTT
TRBJ2-1 few TRBD1 TRBV14 CASRPRQGQGASTWNEQFF TGTGCCAGCAGACCAAGACAGGGACAGGGGGCAAGTACATGGAATGAGCAGTTCTTC
TRBJ1-6 many TRBD1 TRBV20-1 CSARQGSSSPLHF TGCAGTGCCAGACAGGGGAGTAGTTCACCCCTCCACTTT
TRBJ2-2 many TRBD1 TRBV4-2 CASSGWTGEAGELFF TGTGCCAGCAGCGGGTGGACAGGGGAGGCCGGGGAGCTGTTTTTT
TRBJ1-1 many TRBD1 TRBV2 CASSVGTGVEAFF TGTGCCAGCAGTGTAGGGACAGGCGTTGAAGCTTTCTTT
TRBJ1-1 few - TRBV14 CASSQGRVMVGLNTEAFF TGTGCCAGCAGCCAAGGCCGCGTTATGGTGGGGCTGAACACTGAAGCTTTCTTT
TRBJ2-3 - - TRBV5-6 CASSQRARTDTQYF TGTGCCAGCAGCCAGAGAGCCCGCACAGATACGCAGTATTTT
TRBJ1-5 - - TRBV18 CASSPPGGRNSNQPQHF TGTGCCAGCTCACCACCGGGAGGCAGAAATAGCAATCAGCCCCAGCATTTT
TRBJ2-1 few TRBD1 TRBV5-6 CASVFSGTGSTNEQFF TGTGCCAGCGTCTTCTCCGGGACAGGGAGTACGAATGAGCAGTTCTTC
TRBJ2-6 few - TRBV29-1 CSVDGGANVLTF TGCAGCGTTGATGGTGGGGCCAACGTCCTGACTTTC
TRBJ2-3 few TRBD2 TRBV20-1 CSAPGLAGGDTQYF TGCAGTGCGCCAGGACTAGCGGGGGGAGATACGCAGTATTTT
TRBJ2-7 - - TRBV6-6 CASTVGLPDLYEQYF TGTGCCAGCACCGTGGGCCTTCCGGACCTCTACGAGCAGTACTTC
TRBJ2-1 many TRBD2 TRBV30 CAWSVRLAGGNEQFF TGTGCCTGGAGTGTGAGACTAGCGGGGGGGAATGAGCAGTTCTTC
TRBJ2-1 - - TRBV28 CASSSDPRTRFF TGTGCCAGCAGCTCGGACCCACGCACCCGGTTCTTC
TRBJ2-3 few - TRBV29-1 CSVRLAYSTDTQYF TGCAGCGTTCGGCTAGCGTATAGCACAGATACGCAGTATTTT
TRBJ1-2 many TRBD1 TRBV5-1 CASSLDRGRREGSSGYTF TGCGCCAGCAGCTTGGATAGGGGGCGCCGGGAAGGATCCTCCGGCTACACCTTC
TRBJ1-2 few TRBD1 TRBV20-1 CSATTGINYGYTF TGCAGTGCTACGACAGGGATCAACTATGGCTACACCTTC
TRBJ2-3 - - TRBV5-6 CASSLGDKDDF TGTGCCAGCAGCCTGGGCGACAAGGACGATTTT
TRBJ2-7 few TRBD2 TRBV3-1 CASTKTRLAYEQYF TGTGCCAGCACCAAAACCCGACTAGCGTACGAGCAGTACTTC